This T cell receptor beta chain was profiled in a study of shared T cell receptors in the human thymus. Using immunoSEQ multiplex PCR, the repertoire was profiled, and TCRdb retains in-frame clones only, with some absent. The sample includes roughly 550,000 clones, 75% to 80% of them seen just once. The sample also formed part of further work on human thymus T cells. That study adds: Donors were healthy Finnish babies undergoing corrective operations for congenital heart defects.

Sequencing was done on a sample of thymocytes. This TCR was recovered from a boy under two years old with a congenital heart defect.

CDR3 loop: CASSVKSGRDYEQYF. In nucleotides, the CDR3 is TGTGCCAGCAGCGTAAAGAGCGGGAGGGACTACGAGCAGTACTTC. This chain uses TRBV9 with TRBJ2-7; 10 bases fit TRBD2. The ends lost 1 base at V and 3 bases at J; junction bases unmatched: 4. Per the germline V gene, CDR1 is SGDLS and CDR2 is YYNGEE. CDR3 length equals 15 residues.